This record looks at one TCR beta chain sequence and its context. Antigen unknown. The data stem from a study of Ad26.COV2.S vaccination and SARS-CoV-2 variants. Study as a whole: Donor was one of the participants in the Ad26.COV2.S arm of the COV1001 trial. Once, or twice with 56 days between doses, Ad26.COV2.S was given intramuscularly.

The method was immunoSEQ multiplex PCR; TCRdb's version includes in-frame clones alone and lacks a portion of them. The sample holds about 680,000 clones, around 92% seen once. Broader study findings: Reportedly, after vaccination the spike-specific CD8+ and CD4+ T cell responses displayed substantial breadth.

This CDR3 spans 14 amino acids. Germline CDR1 reads LNHDA; CDR2 reads SQIVND (reference sequence). V shed 3 bases and J shed 9 bases, with 15 bases lying between them. Treatment reported: around 19 received Ad26.COV2.S at low or high dose, single or two shots; about 5 received placebo; per-sample allocation not given. Day 63 after the first vaccine or placebo injection was the time point for sampling. SARS-CoV-2 spike from the Wuhan strain was encoded by the vaccine, an Ad26 vector. The chain uses TRBV19 and TRBJ2-1, with D maybe TRBD1 (5 bases). This sequence was found in a person between 18 and 65 years old who received the Ad26.COV2.S COVID-19 vaccine or a placebo. Here the sequenced sample was peripheral blood, taken in a trial of Ad26.COV2.S vaccine versus placebo. The DNA of the CDR3 is TGTGCCAGTAGTATGAGGTCAGGGAACGGTGAGCAGTTCTTC. Its translation: CASSMRSGNGEQFF.